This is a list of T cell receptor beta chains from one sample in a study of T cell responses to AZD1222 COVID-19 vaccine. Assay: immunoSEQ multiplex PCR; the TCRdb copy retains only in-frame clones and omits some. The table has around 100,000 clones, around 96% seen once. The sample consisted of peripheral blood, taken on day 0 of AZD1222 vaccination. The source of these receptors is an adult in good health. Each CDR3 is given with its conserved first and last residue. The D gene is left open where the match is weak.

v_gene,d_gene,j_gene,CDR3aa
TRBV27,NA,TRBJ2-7,CASSVTGRFYEQYF
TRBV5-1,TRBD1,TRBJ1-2,CASSLLQGAGGYTF
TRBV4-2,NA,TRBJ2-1,CASSQAGSGVGEQFF
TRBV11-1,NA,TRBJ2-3,CASSLEGTMPDTQYF
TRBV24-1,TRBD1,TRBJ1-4,CATSGGTGKAEKLFF
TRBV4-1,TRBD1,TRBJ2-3,CASSHKRDRENTQYF
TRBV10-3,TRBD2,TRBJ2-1,CAISVAGGHNEQFF
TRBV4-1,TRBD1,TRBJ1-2,CASSQNRDSNYGYTF
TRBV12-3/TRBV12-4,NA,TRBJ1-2,CASSLTNYGYTF
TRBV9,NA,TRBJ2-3,CASSSSIPSTQDTQYF
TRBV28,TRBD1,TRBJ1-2,CATDRDSSNGYTF
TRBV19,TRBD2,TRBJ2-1,CASTWGGSTNEQFF
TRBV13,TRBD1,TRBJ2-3,CASSTQTGAPDTQYF
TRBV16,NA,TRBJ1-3,CASSQSEPSSGNTIYF
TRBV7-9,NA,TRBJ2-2,CASSFPTGRETGELFF
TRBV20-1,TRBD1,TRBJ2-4,CSEDRENIQYF
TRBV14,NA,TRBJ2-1,CASNNYNEQFF
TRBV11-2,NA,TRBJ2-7,CASSLGPRGSYEQYF
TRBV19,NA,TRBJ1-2,CASSDLRARGGYTF
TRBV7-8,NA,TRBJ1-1,CASITLAGALNTEAFF
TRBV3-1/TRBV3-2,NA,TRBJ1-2,CASSPYSEALRGYTF
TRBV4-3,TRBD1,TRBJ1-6,CASSQTHRGKNSPLHF
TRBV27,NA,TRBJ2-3,CASSLASETDTQYF
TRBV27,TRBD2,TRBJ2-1,CASSRWTSGDNEQFF
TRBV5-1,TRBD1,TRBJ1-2,CASSSDRGNYGYTF
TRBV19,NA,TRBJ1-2,CASRTGQTYGYTF
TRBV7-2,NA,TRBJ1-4,CASSLALLANEKLFF
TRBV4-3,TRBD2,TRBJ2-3,CASSQRWPAGGPEDTQYF
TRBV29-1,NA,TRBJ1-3,CSVGGVESGSGNTIYF
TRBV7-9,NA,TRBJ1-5,CASSSKAGDSNQPQHF
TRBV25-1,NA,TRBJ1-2,CASSEWDSSGLNYGYTF
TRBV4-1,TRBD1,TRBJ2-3,CASSYRDRAPDTQYF
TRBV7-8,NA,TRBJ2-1,CASSLNRLSSYNEQFF
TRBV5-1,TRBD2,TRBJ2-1,CASSLDASGRMKQFF
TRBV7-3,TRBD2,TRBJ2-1,CASSLLAGVLNEQFF
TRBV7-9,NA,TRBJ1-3,CASSLDFGNTIYF
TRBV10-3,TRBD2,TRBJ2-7,CAISERLMGGSRFYEQYF
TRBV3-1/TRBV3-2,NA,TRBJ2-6,CASSPLLGDLPSGANVLTF
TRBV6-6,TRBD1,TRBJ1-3,CASSPGTGPRLGNTIYF
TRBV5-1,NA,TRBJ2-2,CASSRTTSVVGELFF
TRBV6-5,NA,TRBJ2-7,CASRTPGEDEQYF
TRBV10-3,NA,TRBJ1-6,CAISELGRLYNSPLHF
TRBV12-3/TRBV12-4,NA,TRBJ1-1,CASSLAIGPSTFF
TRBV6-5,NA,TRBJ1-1,CASKASTDMNTEAFF
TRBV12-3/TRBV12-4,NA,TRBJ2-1,CASSEDPNEQFF
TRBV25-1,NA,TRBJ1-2,CASSEGQEVGYTF
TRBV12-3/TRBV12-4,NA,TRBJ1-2,CASSFTANYGYTF
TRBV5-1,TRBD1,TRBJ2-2,CASSPGQGRTGELFF
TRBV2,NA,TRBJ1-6,CASRQYLGSPLHF
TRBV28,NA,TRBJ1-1,CASSDLAGAFF
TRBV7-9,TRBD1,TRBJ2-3,CASNPGTGSRPDTQYF
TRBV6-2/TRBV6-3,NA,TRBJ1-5,CASSDALQPQHF
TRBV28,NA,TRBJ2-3,CASSPSGSFTDTQYF
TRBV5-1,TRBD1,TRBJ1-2,CASSLTGDNGYTF
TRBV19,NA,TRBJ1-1,CASTRMNTEAFF
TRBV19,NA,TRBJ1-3,CASSPQGVPRAIYF
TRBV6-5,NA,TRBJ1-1,CASFPETTFTEAFF